Listed below are T cell receptor beta chains from one sample, sequenced in a study of shared clonotypes between healthy human individuals. Measured with immunoSEQ multiplex PCR; TCRdb has only the in-frame clones, and not every one. This table holds millions of clones, approximately 94% found once. The specimen sequenced was naive CD8+ T cells sorted from blood. These receptors were obtained from a man between 18 and 29 years old in good health. The CDR3 runs from the conserved cysteine through the conserved F or W. D genes are given only for firm matches. Clone size is stated in some rows and not others, as once, few, many or a class when expanded.

J: TRBJ2-5
D: TRBD2
V: TRBV27
size: NA
length: 15
CDR3: CASSLGLLYQETQYF
DNA: TGTGCCAGCAGTCTGGGACTACTGTACCAAGAGACCCAGTACTTC

J: TRBJ2-7
D: TRBD1
V: TRBV23-1
size: NA
length: 15
CDR3: CASSHLGTGTYEQYF
DNA: TGCGCCAGCAGTCATCTCGGGACAGGGACCTACGAGCAGTACTTC

J: TRBJ2-7
D: NA
V: TRBV4-3
size: NA
length: 16
CDR3: CASSQDRATSSYEQYF
DNA: TGCGCCAGCAGCCAAGATAGGGCAACGAGCTCCTACGAGCAGTACTTC

J: TRBJ2-7
D: TRBD2
V: TRBV5-8
size: NA
length: 15
CDR3: CASSLWGGFSYEQYF
DNA: TGTGCCAGCAGCCTCTGGGGGGGTTTTTCCTACGAGCAGTACTTC

J: TRBJ2-7
D: TRBD1
V: TRBV10-3
size: few
length: 12
CDR3: CAIGTGGYEQYF
DNA: TGTGCCATCGGGACAGGGGGCTACGAGCAGTACTTC

J: TRBJ1-2
D: NA
V: TRBV4-1
size: NA
length: 15
CDR3: CASSQFGRGNYGYTF
DNA: TGCGCCAGCAGCCAGTTTGGCAGGGGAAACTATGGCTACACCTTC

J: TRBJ2-5
D: NA
V: TRBV5-6
size: NA
length: 15
CDR3: CASSPEGWPQETQYF
DNA: TGTGCCAGCAGCCCGGAGGGGTGGCCTCAAGAGACCCAGTACTTC

J: TRBJ2-1
D: NA
V: TRBV27
size: NA
length: 15
CDR3: CASSLWPSPGNEQFF
DNA: TGTGCCAGCAGTTTGTGGCCTAGCCCGGGGAATGAGCAGTTCTTC

J: TRBJ2-1
D: NA
V: TRBV11-2
size: NA
length: 12
CDR3: CASSLGGTEQFF
DNA: TGTGCCAGCAGCTTAGGGGGGACAGAGCAGTTCTTC

J: TRBJ1-2
D: NA
V: TRBV6-1
size: NA
length: 11
CDR3: CASIDDYRYTF
DNA: TGTGCCAGCATCGACGACTACCGCTACACCTTC

J: TRBJ2-7
D: NA
V: TRBV2
size: NA
length: 14
CDR3: CASSEPGIVHEQYF
DNA: TGTGCCAGCAGTGAACCAGGCATAGTCCACGAGCAGTACTTC

J: TRBJ1-4
D: NA
V: TRBV28
size: NA
length: 15
CDR3: CASSPGLLQGEKLFF
DNA: TGTGCCAGCAGTCCAGGACTCCTCCAGGGTGAAAAACTGTTTTTT

J: TRBJ2-5
D: TRBD2
V: TRBV9
size: NA
length: 17
CDR3: CASSVELAGGEWETQYF
DNA: TGTGCCAGCAGCGTAGAGCTAGCGGGAGGAGAATGGGAGACCCAGTACTTC

J: TRBJ1-6
D: TRBD1
V: TRBV6-8
size: NA
length: 14
CDR3: CASRYGTGDSPLHF
DNA: TGTGCCAGCAGATACGGGACAGGAGATTCACCCCTCCACTTT

J: TRBJ2-7
D: TRBD1
V: TRBV5-8
size: NA
length: 15
CDR3: CASSLGVTGGAEQYF
DNA: TGTGCCAGCAGCTTGGGTGTGACAGGGGGCGCCGAGCAGTACTTC

J: TRBJ2-2
D: TRBD2
V: TRBV5-1
size: NA
length: 16
CDR3: CASSFGLAGGTGELFF
DNA: TGCGCCAGCAGCTTCGGACTAGCGGGGGGCACCGGGGAGCTGTTTTTT

J: TRBJ1-6
D: NA
V: TRBV9
size: NA
length: 15
CDR3: CASSAGGGAGSPLHF
DNA: TGTGCCAGCAGCGCCGGCGGGGGCGCGGGTTCACCCCTCCACTTT

J: TRBJ1-2
D: TRBD1
V: TRBV5-6
size: NA
length: 16
CDR3: CASSLGWTGGTAGYTF
DNA: TGTGCCAGCAGCTTGGGGTGGACAGGGGGAACAGCTGGCTACACCTTC

J: TRBJ1-4
D: NA
V: TRBV2
size: NA
length: 17
CDR3: CATRGLGTPATNEKLFF
DNA: TGTGCCACCAGGGGTCTTGGGACACCTGCAACTAATGAAAAACTGTTTTTT

J: TRBJ2-7
D: TRBD2
V: TRBV6-5
size: NA
length: 14
CDR3: CASRVQAGDYEQYF
DNA: TGTGCCAGCAGGGTCCAGGCGGGGGACTACGAGCAGTACTTC

J: TRBJ1-6
D: TRBD1
V: TRBV5-1
size: few
length: 15
CDR3: CASSTGQGAGSPLHF
DNA: TGCGCCAGCAGCACCGGGCAGGGGGCTGGTTCACCCCTCCACTTT

J: TRBJ2-7
D: NA
V: TRBV4-3
size: NA
length: 13
CDR3: CASSQDVPYEQYF
DNA: TGCGCCAGCAGCCAAGATGTCCCCTACGAGCAGTACTTC

J: TRBJ2-7
D: NA
V: TRBV15
size: NA
length: 13
CDR3: CATSRDRGYEQYF
DNA: TGTGCCACCAGCAGAGACAGGGGCTACGAGCAGTACTTC

J: TRBJ2-1
D: TRBD2
V: TRBV25-1
size: NA
length: 15
CDR3: CASSLGTSVNNEQFF
DNA: TGTGCCAGCAGTCTCGGGACTAGCGTAAACAATGAGCAGTTCTTC